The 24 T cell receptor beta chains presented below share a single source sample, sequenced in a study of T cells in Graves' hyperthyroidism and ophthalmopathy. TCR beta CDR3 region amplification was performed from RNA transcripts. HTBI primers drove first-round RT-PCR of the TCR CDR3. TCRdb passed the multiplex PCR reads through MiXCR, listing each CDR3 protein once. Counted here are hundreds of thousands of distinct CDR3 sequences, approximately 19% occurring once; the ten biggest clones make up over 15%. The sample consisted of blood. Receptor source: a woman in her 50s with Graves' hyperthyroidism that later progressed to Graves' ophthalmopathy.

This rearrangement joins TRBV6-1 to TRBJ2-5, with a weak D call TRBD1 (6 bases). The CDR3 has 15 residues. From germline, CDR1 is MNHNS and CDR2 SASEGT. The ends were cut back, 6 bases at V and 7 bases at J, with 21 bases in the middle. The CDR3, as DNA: TGTGCCAGCAGAGGTCAGGGGCCGGGGTCCATGACCCAGTACTTC. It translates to CASRGQGPGSMTQYF.

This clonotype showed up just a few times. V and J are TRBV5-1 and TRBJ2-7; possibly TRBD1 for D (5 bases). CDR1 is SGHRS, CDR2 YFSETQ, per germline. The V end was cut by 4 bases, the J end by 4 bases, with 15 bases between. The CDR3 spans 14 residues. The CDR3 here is CASSRDIQGYEQYF. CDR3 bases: TGCGCCAGCAGCCGCGACATCCAGGGTTACGAGCAGTACTTC.

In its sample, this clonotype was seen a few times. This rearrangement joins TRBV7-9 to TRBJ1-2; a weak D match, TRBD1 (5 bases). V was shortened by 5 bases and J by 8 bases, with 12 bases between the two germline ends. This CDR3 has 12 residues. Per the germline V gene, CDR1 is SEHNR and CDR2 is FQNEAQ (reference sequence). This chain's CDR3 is CASSPGGIGYTF. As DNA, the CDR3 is TGTGCCAGCAGCCCGGGGGGAATAGGCTACACCTTC. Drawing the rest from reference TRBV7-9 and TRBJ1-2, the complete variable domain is DTGVSQNPRHKITKRGQNVTFRCDPISEHNRLYWYRQTLGQGPEFLTYFQNEAQLEKSRLLSDRFSAERPKGSFSTLEIQRTEQGDSAMYLCASSPGGIGYTFGSGTRLTVV.

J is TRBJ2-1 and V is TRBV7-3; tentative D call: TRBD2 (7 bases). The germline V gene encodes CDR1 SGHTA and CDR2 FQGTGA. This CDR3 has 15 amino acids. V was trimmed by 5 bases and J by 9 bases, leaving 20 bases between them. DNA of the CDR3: TGTGCCAGCAGCATCCACGGGGGGCCGGGGAGTGAGCAGTTCTTC. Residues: CASSIHGGPGSEQFF.

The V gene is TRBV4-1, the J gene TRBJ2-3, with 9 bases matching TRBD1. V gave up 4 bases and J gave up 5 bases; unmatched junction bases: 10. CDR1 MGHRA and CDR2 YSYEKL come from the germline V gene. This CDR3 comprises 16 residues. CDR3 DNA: TGCGCCAGCAGCCCGAAAGACAGGGGGGTCCGAGATACGCAGTATTTT. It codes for CASSPKDRGVRDTQYF.

The CDR3 DNA sequence: TGCAGTGCACTCGGACAGCCCAATCAGCCCCAGCATTTT. It specifies CSALGQPNQPQHF. J is TRBJ1-5 and V is TRBV20-1; TRBD1 is a possible D gene (6 bases). The germline V gene encodes CDR1 DFQATT and CDR2 SNEGSKA (reference sequence). Trimming took off 6 bases at V and 3 bases at J, with 12 bases between the two ends. The CDR3 is 13 amino acids.

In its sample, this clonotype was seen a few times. The CDR3 spells CASSLGPGSGKDNYGYTF. Written as DNA, the CDR3 is TGTGCCAGCAGCTTGGGTCCCGGCTCAGGCAAAGATAACTATGGCTACACCTTC. The chain is built from TRBV5-5 and TRBJ1-2; D unclear. Between the trimmed V and J ends, which lost 0 bases and 1 base, there was a span of 19 bases. CDR3 length: 18 residues. From germline, CDR1 is SGHKS and CDR2 YYEKEE (reference sequence).

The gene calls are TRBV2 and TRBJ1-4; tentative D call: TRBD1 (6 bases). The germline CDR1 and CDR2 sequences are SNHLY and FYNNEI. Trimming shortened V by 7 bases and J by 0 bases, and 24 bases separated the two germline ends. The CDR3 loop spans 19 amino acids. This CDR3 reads CASTDLTGTPAPTNEKLFF. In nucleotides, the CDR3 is TGTGCCAGCACGGATTTAACCGGGACACCGGCCCCAACTAATGAAAAACTGTTTTTT.

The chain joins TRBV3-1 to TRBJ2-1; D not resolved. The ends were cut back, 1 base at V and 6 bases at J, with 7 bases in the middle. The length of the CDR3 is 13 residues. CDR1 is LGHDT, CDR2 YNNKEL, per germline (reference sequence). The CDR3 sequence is CASSQVAPNEQFF. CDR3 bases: TGTGCCAGCAGCCAAGTAGCACCCAATGAGCAGTTCTTC.

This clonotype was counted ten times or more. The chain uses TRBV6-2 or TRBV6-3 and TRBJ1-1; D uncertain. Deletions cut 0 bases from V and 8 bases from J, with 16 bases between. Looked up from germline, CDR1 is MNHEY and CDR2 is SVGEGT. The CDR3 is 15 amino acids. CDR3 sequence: CASSYSYLRRSEAFF. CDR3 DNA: TGTGCCAGCAGTTACTCGTACTTGAGACGATCCGAAGCTTTCTTT.

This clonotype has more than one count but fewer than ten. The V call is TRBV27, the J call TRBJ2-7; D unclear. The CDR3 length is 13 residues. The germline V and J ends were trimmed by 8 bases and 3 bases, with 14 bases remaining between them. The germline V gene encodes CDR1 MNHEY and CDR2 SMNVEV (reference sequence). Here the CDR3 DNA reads TGTGCCAGCCGGATGGAGACAAGCTACGAGCAGTACTTC. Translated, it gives CASRMETSYEQYF.

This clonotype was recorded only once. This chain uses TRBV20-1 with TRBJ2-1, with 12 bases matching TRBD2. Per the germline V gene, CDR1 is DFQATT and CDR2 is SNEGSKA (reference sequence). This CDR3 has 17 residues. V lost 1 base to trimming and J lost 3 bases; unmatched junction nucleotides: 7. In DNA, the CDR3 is TGCAGTGCTAGAGGTCTGGAGACTAGCGGGGGCTACAATGAGCAGTTCTTC. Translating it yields CSARGLETSGGYNEQFF.

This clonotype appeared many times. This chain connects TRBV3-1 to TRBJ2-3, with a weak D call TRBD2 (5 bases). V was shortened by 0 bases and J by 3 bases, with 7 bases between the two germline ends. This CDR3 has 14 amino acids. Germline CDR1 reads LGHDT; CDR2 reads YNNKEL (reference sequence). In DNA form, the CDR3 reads TGTGCCAGCAGCCAAGACCGGGGTACAGATACGCAGTATTTT. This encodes CASSQDRGTDTQYF.

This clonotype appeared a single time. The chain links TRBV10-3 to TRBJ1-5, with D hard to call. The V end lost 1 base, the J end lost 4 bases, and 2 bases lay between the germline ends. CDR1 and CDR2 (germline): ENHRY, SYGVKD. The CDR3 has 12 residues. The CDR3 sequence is CAISEYNQPQHF. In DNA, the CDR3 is TGTGCCATCAGTGAGTATAATCAGCCCCAGCATTTT.

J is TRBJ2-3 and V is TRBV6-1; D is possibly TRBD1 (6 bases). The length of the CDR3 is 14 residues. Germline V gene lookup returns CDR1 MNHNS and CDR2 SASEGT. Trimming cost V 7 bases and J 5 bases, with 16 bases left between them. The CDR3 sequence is CASTPRYREDTQYF. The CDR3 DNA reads TGTGCCAGCACCCCAAGGTACAGGGAAGATACGCAGTATTTT.

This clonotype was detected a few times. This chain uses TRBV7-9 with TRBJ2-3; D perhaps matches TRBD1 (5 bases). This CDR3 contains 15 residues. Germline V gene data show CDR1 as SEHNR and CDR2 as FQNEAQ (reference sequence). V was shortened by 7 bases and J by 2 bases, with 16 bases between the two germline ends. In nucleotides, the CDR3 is TGTGCCAGCACCCTAACCCCGACAGCCACAGATACGCAGTATTTT. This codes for CASTLTPTATDTQYF.

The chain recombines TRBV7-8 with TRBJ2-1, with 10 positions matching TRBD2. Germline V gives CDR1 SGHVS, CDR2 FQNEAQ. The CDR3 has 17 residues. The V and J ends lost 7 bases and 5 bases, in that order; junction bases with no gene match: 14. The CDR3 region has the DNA TGTGCCAGCACTCCTTTAAGCGGGGGGGCCTTCCACAATGAGCAGTTCTTC. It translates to CASTPLSGGAFHNEQFF.

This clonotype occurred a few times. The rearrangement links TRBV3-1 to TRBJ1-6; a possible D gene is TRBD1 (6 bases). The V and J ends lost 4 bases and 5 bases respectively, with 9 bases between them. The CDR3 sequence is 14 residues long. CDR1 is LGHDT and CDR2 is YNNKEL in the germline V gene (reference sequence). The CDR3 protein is CASSLRDNNSPLHF. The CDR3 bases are TGTGCCAGCAGCCTCAGGGACAATAATTCACCCCTCCACTTT. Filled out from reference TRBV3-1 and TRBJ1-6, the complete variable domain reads DTAVSQTPKYLVTQMGNDKSIKCEQNLGHDTMYWYKQDSKKFLKIMFSYNNKELIINETVPNRFSPKSPDKAHLNLHINSLELGDSAVYFCASSLRDNNSPLHFGNGTRLTVT.

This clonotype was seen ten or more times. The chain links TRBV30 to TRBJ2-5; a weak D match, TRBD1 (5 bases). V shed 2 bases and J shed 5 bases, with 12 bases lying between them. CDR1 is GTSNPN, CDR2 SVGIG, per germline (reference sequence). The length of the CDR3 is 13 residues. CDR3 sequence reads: CAWSRKGFETQYF. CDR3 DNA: TGTGCCTGGAGTAGGAAGGGGTTTGAGACCCAGTACTTC.

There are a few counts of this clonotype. This chain's CDR3 is CASSKAGQGAPDTQYF. CDR3 DNA: TGTGCCAGCAGTAAAGCGGGACAGGGGGCTCCAGATACGCAGTATTTT. The chain recombines TRBV7-9 with TRBJ2-3, with TRBD1 matching over 12 bases. Germline CDR1 reads SEHNR; CDR2 reads FQNEAQ (reference sequence). Trimming took 6 bases from V and 4 from J; bases not matched to a gene: 8. The CDR3 totals 16 residues. The variable domain in full, completed from reference TRBV7-9 and TRBJ2-3, reads DTGVSQNPRHKITKRGQNVTFRCDPISEHNRLYWYRQTLGQGPEFLTYFQNEAQLEKSRLLSDRFSAERPKGSFSTLEIQRTEQGDSAMYLCASSKAGQGAPDTQYFGPGTRLTVL.

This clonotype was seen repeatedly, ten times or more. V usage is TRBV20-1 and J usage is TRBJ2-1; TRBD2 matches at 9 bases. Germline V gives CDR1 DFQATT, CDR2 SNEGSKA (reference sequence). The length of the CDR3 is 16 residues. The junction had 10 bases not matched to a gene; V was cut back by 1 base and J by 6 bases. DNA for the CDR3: TGCAGTGCTAGAGTCCCCCCTAGCGGGGATCGCAATGAGCAGTTCTTC. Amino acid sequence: CSARVPPSGDRNEQFF.

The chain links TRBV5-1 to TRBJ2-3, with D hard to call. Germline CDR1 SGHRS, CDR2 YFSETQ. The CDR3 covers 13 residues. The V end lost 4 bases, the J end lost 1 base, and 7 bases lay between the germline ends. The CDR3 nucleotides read TGCGCCAGCAGCGCGGACGGCACAGATACGCAGTATTTT. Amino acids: CASSADGTDTQYF.

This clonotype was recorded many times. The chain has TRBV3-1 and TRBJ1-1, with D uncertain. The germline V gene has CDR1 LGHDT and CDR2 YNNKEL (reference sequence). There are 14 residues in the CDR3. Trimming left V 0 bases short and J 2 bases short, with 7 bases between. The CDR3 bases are TGTGCCAGCAGCCAAGATCGGGCCAACACTGAAGCTTTCTTT. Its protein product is CASSQDRANTEAFF.

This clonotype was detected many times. CDR3 amino acids: CATKLAGGSGELFF. CDR3 coding DNA: TGTGCCACCAAGCTAGCGGGGGGTTCCGGGGAGCTGTTTTTT. The chain couples TRBV6-1 to TRBJ2-2; TRBD2 aligns across 11 bases. The trim removed 10 bases at V and 6 bases at J, leaving 7 bases unmatched. CDR1 is MNHNS and CDR2 is SASEGT in the germline V gene. This CDR3 contains 14 residues.